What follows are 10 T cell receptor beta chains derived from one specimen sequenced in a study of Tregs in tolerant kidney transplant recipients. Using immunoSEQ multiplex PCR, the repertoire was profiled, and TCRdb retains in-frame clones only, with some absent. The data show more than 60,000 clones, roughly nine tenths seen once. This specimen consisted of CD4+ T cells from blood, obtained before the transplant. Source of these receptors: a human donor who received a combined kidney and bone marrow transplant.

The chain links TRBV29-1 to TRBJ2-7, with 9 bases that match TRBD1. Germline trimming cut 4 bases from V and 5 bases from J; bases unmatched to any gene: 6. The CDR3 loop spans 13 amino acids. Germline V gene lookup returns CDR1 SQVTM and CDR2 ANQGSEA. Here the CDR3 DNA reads TGCAGCGTTGGGGGACAGGGACTCCACGAGCAGTACTTC. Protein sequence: CSVGGQGLHEQYF.

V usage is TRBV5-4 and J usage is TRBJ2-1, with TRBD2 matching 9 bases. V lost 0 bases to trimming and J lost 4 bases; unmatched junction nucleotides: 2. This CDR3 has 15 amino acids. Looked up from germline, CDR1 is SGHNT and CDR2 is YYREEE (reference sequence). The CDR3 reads CASSLDTSGYNEQFF. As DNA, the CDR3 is TGTGCCAGCAGCTTGGATACTAGCGGGTACAATGAGCAGTTCTTC.

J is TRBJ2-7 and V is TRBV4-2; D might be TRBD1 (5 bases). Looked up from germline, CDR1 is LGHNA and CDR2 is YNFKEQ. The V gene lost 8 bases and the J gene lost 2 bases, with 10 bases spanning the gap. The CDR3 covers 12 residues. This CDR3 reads CASGAGTYEQYF. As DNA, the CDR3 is TGTGCCAGCGGAGCAGGGACCTACGAGCAGTACTTC.

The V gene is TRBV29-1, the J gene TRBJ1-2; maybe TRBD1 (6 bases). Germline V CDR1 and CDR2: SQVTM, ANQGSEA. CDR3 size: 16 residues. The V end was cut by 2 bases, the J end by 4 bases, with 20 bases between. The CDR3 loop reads CSVERATGNPPYGYTF. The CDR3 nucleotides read TGCAGCGTTGAAAGGGCCACAGGGAATCCTCCCTATGGCTACACCTTC.

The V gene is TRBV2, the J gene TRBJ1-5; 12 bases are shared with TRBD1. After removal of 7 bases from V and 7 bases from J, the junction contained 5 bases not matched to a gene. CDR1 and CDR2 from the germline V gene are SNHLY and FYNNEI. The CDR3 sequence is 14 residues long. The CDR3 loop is CASTGTGGDQPQHF. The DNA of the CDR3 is TGTGCCAGCACCGGGACAGGGGGCGACCAGCCCCAGCATTTT.

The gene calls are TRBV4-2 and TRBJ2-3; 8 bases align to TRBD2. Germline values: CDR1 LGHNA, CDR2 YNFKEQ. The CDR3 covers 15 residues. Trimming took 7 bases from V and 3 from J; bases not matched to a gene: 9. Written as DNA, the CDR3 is TGTGCCAGCAAGGAGAGCGGGAGTGGGACAGATACGCAGTATTTT. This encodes CASKESGSGTDTQYF.

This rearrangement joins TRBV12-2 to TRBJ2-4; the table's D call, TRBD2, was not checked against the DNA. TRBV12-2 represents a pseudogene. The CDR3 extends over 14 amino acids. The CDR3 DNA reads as TGTGCAAGTCGCCGACTAGCGGGGACGTGCATTCAGTACTTC. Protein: CASRRLAGTCIQYF.

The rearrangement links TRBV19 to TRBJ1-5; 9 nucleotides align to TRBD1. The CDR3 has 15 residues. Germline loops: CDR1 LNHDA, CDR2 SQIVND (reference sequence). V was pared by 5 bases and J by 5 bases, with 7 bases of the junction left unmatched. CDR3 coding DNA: TGTGCCAGTAGTGCAGAACAGGGGGCCTATCAGCCCCAGCATTTT. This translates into CASSAEQGAYQPQHF.

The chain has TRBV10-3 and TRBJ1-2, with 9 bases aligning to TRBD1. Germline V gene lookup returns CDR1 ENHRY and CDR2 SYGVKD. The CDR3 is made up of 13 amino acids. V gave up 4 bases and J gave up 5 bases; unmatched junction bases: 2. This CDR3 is CAISGDRVYGYTF. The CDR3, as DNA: TGTGCCATCAGTGGGGACAGGGTTTATGGCTACACCTTC.

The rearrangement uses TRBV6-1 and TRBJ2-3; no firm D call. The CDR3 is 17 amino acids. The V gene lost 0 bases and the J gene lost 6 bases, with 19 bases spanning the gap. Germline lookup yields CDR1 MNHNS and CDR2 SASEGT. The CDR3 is CASSEAAGSLRADTQYF. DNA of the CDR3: TGTGCCAGCAGTGAAGCCGCTGGCTCACTGCGAGCGGATACGCAGTATTTT.